The clone carrying this TCR beta chain appeared many times. What it recognizes is unknown. This specimen belongs to a study of T cells in Graves' hyperthyroidism and ophthalmopathy. Those with hyperthyroidism were 18 to 65 years old, newly diagnosed, and ill for under 2 months. Exclusion followed for patients with uncontrolled infection, other autoimmune disease, pregnancy or lactation. Clinical symptoms, serum thyroxine and TRAb, thyroid ultrasound and orbital computed tomography were used for the diagnoses. Study-level points and caveats: The model forecast ophthalmopathy, anticipating it by a median around 6.4 months before onset.

CDR3 size: 14 residues. CDR1 is SGHTA and CDR2 is FQGNSA in the germline V gene. V trimming: 2 bases; J trimming: 2 bases; junction bases outside the gene matches: 3. Researchers took RNA transcripts and amplified the TCR beta CDR3 regions from them. Primed by the HTBI set, a first-round RT-PCR was run on the TCR CDR3. In TCRdb, the multiplex PCR reads were re-called with MiXCR into one record per CDR3 protein. The sample lists almost 600,000 distinct CDR3 sequences, more than 45% occurring once. The specimen sequenced was peripheral blood or thyroid tissue (not recorded which). The origin of this receptor is a young woman with Graves' hyperthyroidism. The chain recombines TRBV7-2 with TRBJ2-7; 7 bases map to TRBD1. The CDR3 reads CASSLRDSPYEQYF. Written as DNA, the CDR3 is TGTGCCAGCAGCTTAAGGGACAGCCCCTACGAGCAGTACTTC. The full variable domain, rest sourced from reference TRBV7-2 and TRBJ2-7, is GAGVSQSPSNKVTEKGKDVELRCDPISGHTALYWYRQSLGQGLEFLIYFQGNSAPDKSGLPSDRFSAERTGGSVSTLTIQRTQQEDSAVYLCASSLRDSPYEQYFGPGTRLTVT.